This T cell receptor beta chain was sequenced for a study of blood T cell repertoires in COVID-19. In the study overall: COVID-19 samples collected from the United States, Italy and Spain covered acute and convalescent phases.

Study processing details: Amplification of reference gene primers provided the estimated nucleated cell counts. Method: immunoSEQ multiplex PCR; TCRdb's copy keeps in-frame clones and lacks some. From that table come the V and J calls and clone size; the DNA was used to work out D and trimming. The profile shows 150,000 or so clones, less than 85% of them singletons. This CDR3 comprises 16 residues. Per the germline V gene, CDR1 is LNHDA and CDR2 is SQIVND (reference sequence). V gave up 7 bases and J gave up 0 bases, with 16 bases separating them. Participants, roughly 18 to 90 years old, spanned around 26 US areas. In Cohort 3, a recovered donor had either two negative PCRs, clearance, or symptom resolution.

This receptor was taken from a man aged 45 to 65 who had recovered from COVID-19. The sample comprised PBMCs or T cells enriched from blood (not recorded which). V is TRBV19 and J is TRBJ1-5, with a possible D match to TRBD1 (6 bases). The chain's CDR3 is CASTRTALGSNQPQHF. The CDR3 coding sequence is TGTGCCAGTACCAGGACAGCCCTAGGTAGCAATCAGCCCCAGCATTTT. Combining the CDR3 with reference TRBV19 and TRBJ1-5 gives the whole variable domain DGGITQSPKYLFRKEGQNVTLSCEQNLNHDAMYWYRQDPGQGLRLIYYSQIVNDFQKGDIAEGYSVSREKKESFPLTVTSAQKNPTAFYLCASTRTALGSNQPQHFGDGTRLSIL.